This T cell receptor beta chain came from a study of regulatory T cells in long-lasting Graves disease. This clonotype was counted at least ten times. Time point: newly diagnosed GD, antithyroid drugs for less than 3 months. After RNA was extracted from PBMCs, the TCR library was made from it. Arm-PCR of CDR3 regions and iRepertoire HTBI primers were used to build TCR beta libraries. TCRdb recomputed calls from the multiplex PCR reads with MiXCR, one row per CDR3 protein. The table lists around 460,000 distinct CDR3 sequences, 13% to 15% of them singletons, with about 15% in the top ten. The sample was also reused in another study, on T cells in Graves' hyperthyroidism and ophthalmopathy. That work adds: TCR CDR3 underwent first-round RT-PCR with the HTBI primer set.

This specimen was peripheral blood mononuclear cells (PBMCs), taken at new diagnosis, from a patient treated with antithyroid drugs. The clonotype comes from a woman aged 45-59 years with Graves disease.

In DNA form, the CDR3 reads TGTGCCAGTACCTTGGGGGGCTACGAGCAGTACTTC. It yields the protein CASTLGGYEQYF. The chain has TRBV11-2 and TRBJ2-7, with D tentatively TRBD2 (6 bases). This CDR3 has 12 residues. Trimming stripped 9 bases from V and 3 bases from J, with 12 bases between. In germline, CDR1 is SGHAT, CDR2 FQNNGV.